Listed here are 25 T cell receptor beta chains from one sample, sequenced in a study of yellow fever vaccine responses in identical twins. MiXCR was run by TCRdb on the RT-PCR reads, yielding one entry per CDR3 protein. The data show about 9,000 distinct CDR3 sequences, 65% to 85% seen once. The sequences come from T cells from blood (PBMCs), unsorted or a sorted subset (not recorded which), collected before or after yellow fever vaccination (not recorded which). These receptors were collected from a woman aged 18 to 35 who received the yellow fever vaccine.

The genes are TRBV29-1 and TRBJ2-7; D not certain. Germline V gene sequence: CDR1 SQVTM, CDR2 ANQGSEA. Deletions cut 4 bases from V and 6 bases from J, with 10 bases between. The CDR3 length is 11 residues. CDR3 protein: CSVVSVGEQYF. CDR3 nucleotides: TGCAGCGTTGTGTCAGTGGGCGAGCAGTACTTC.

The gene calls are TRBV12-3 or TRBV12-4 and TRBJ2-7; D remains unclear. The V gene lost 5 bases and the J gene lost 3 bases, with 11 bases spanning the gap. The length of the CDR3 is 13 residues. The CDR3 sequence: CASSPSDDYEQYF. The CDR3 DNA sequence: TGTGCCAGCAGTCCATCGGACGACTACGAGCAGTACTTC.

This chain's CDR3 is CASSLFGLGGGRNEQYF. As DNA, the CDR3 is TGTGCCAGCAGTCTCTTCGGACTGGGGGGTGGTAGGAACGAGCAGTACTTC. The chain employs TRBV28 and TRBJ2-7; possibly TRBD2 for D (6 bases). Germline loops: CDR1 MDHEN, CDR2 SYDVKM. CDR3 length: 17 residues. V was pared by 5 bases and J by 5 bases, with 25 bases between.

Only a few counts were recorded for this clonotype. V and J are TRBV2 and TRBJ2-7; TRBD1 aligns across 10 bases. The V gene's germline CDR1 is SNHLY and CDR2 FYNNEI. Trimming cost V 6 bases and J 6 bases; bases outside gene matches: 5. The CDR3 is 13 amino acids. This CDR3 is CASRGTGAPEQYF. CDR3 DNA: TGTGCCAGCAGGGGGACAGGGGCTCCCGAGCAGTACTTC.

The CDR3 coding sequence is TGTGCCACCCGAGAGTCGCGAGAGACCCAGTACTTC. It yields the protein CATRESRETQYF. This sequence joins TRBV2 and TRBJ2-5; D is uncertain. The V gene lost 10 bases and the J gene lost 4 bases, with 13 bases spanning the gap. Germline-derived CDR1 and CDR2 are SNHLY and FYNNEI. The CDR3 has 12 amino acids.

The chain is built from TRBV15 and TRBJ1-5; D might be TRBD1 (5 bases). CDR3 length: 15 amino acids. The germline V gene has CDR1 LNHNV and CDR2 YYDKDF (reference sequence). Trimming took 0 bases from V and 10 from J, leaving 16 bases between them. The CDR3 DNA sequence: TGTGCCACCAGCAGAGATGCGGGGCCTCCTTCACCCCAGCATTTT. This encodes CATSRDAGPPSPQHF.

The rearrangement joins TRBV12-3 or TRBV12-4 to TRBJ1-3, with TRBD1 matching over 9 bases. V dropped 4 bases and J dropped 0; count of bases not matched to a gene: 7. The CDR3 consists of 17 residues. DNA for the CDR3: TGTGCCAGCAGTTCCAACAGGGGGCTGAGCTCTGGAAACACCATATATTTT. It is translated as CASSSNRGLSSGNTIYF.

The V gene is TRBV7-9, the J gene TRBJ2-1; D possibly uses TRBD1 or TRBD2 (5 bases each). This CDR3 has 16 amino acids. Germline loops: CDR1 SEHNR, CDR2 FQNEAQ (reference sequence). Trimming stripped 2 bases from V and 2 bases from J, with 13 bases between. The chain's CDR3 is CASSLFTWGTYNEQFF. Here the CDR3 DNA reads TGTGCCAGCAGCTTATTTACCTGGGGGACCTACAATGAGCAGTTCTTC.

The CDR3 is CASRGTGETYEQYF. CDR3 coding DNA: TGTGCCAGCAGAGGGACAGGTGAAACCTACGAGCAGTACTTC. The V call is TRBV12-3 or TRBV12-4, the J call TRBJ2-7, with TRBD1 identical over 8 bases. The CDR3 loop spans 14 amino acids. J lost 2 bases, V lost 6 bases, and 6 bases had no gene match.

This clonotype was counted a few times. The CDR3 DNA follows: TGTGCCAGCAGTGAAGCGCTTAGTAGGCAGTTCTTC. Translation gives CASSEALSRQFF. The V call is TRBV2, the J call TRBJ2-1, with unresolved D. CDR1 SNHLY and CDR2 FYNNEI come from the germline V gene. V lost 0 bases and J lost 12, with 9 bases in between. This CDR3 is 12 amino acids long. The whole variable domain, filled in from reference TRBV2 and TRBJ2-1, reads EPEVTQTPSHQVTQMGQEVILRCVPISNHLYFYWYRQILGQKVEFLVSFYNNEISEKSEIFDDQFSVERPDGSNFTLKIRSTKLEDSAMYFCASSEALSRQFFGPGTRLTVL.

The chain combines TRBV5-1 with TRBJ2-6; D is uncertain. Germline-derived CDR1 and CDR2 are SGHRS and YFSETQ. This CDR3 region has 15 residues. V dropped 0 bases and J dropped 0 bases, with 4 bases sitting between them. CDR3 sequence: CASSLELSGANVLTF. Written as DNA, the CDR3 is TGCGCCAGCAGCTTGGAACTCTCTGGGGCCAACGTCCTGACTTTC.

The chain combines TRBV2 with TRBJ2-2, with unresolved D. V shed 11 bases and J shed 3 bases, with 10 bases lying between them. Germline CDR1 and CDR2: SNHLY and FYNNEI. The CDR3 has 12 amino acids. The CDR3 nucleotides are TGTGCCGGCTCCTACGACACCGGGGAGCTGTTTTTT. This codes for CAGSYDTGELFF.

The chain employs TRBV11-1 and TRBJ2-5; 7 nucleotides agree with TRBD1. V was pared by 5 bases and J by 1 base, with 4 bases of the junction left unmatched. Germline CDR1 is SGHAT and CDR2 is FQDESV (reference sequence). This CDR3 region has 14 residues. CDR3 region: CASSLGQFQETQYF. The CDR3 DNA is TGTGCCAGCAGCCTGGGACAGTTCCAAGAGACCCAGTACTTC.

The rearrangement joins TRBV5-4 to TRBJ1-2, with a weak D call TRBD1 (6 bases). V was trimmed by 0 bases and J by 4 bases, leaving 7 bases between them. Germline V gene data show CDR1 as SGHNT and CDR2 as YYREEE (reference sequence). The CDR3 covers 13 residues. CDR3 loop: CASSLGGGYGYTF. In nucleotides, the CDR3 is TGTGCCAGCAGCTTGGGAGGGGGCTATGGCTACACCTTC.

V and J are TRBV11-2 and TRBJ2-3; 10 bases map to TRBD2. The germline V gene encodes CDR1 SGHAT and CDR2 FQNNGV. The V segment lost 5 bases and the J segment 2 bases; nucleotides outside the gene matches: 4. This CDR3 has 15 amino acids. The CDR3 here is CASSPSGGLTDTQYF. The CDR3 DNA reads as TGTGCCAGCAGCCCTAGCGGGGGTCTCACAGATACGCAGTATTTT. The variable domain in full, with the rest retrieved from reference TRBV11-2 and TRBJ2-3, is EAGVAQSPRYKIIEKRQSVAFWCNPISGHATLYWYQQILGQGPKLLIQFQNNGVVDDSQLPKDRFSAERLKGVDSTLKIQPAKLEDSAVYLCASSPSGGLTDTQYFGPGTRLTVL.

This sequence joins TRBV20-1 and TRBJ2-2; 8 bases map to TRBD1. Germline CDR1 and CDR2: DFQATT and SNEGSKA (reference sequence). The V and J ends lost 0 bases and 4 bases, in that order; junction bases with no gene match: 13. The CDR3 sequence is 18 residues long. The CDR3 loop is CSARDGVFRQGRTGELFF. The CDR3 bases are TGCAGTGCTAGAGATGGTGTGTTCCGACAGGGGCGCACCGGGGAGCTGTTTTTT.

J is TRBJ2-1 and V is TRBV29-1; weak D call: TRBD2 (5 bases). V was trimmed by 3 bases and J by 7 bases, leaving 13 bases between them. This CDR3 region has 13 residues. From germline, CDR1 is SQVTM and CDR2 ANQGSEA. The CDR3 DNA is TGCAGCGTTGAGCTCCGGACTCCTAATGAGCAGTTCTTC. This translates into CSVELRTPNEQFF.

The rearrangement uses TRBV14 and TRBJ2-1; D unresolved. Trimming took off 4 bases at V and 7 bases at J, with 8 bases between the two ends. Per germline, CDR1 SGHDN and CDR2 FVKESK. CDR3 size: 12 residues. In nucleotides, the CDR3 is TGTGCCAGCAGCCCTTCCCCAAATGAGCAGTTCTTC. Amino acid sequence: CASSPSPNEQFF.

This chain connects TRBV20-1 to TRBJ2-7, with 12 bases identical to TRBD2. Germline loops: CDR1 DFQATT, CDR2 SNEGSKA (reference sequence). Trimming removed 5 bases from V and 2 bases from J; junction bases left unmatched: 1. The length of the CDR3 is 13 residues. As DNA, the CDR3 is TGCAGTGCTCGGACTAGCGGGACCTACGAGCAGTACTTC. This encodes CSARTSGTYEQYF.

The chain couples TRBV28 to TRBJ2-6; D is undetermined. Germline V CDR1 and CDR2: MDHEN, SYDVKM. CDR3 size: 15 residues. Trimming removed 5 bases from V and 0 bases from J, with 8 bases in between. The CDR3 DNA follows: TGTGCCAGCAGTCCAGTCCCCTCTGGGGCCAACGTCCTGACTTTC. The encoded protein is CASSPVPSGANVLTF.

V usage is TRBV12-3 or TRBV12-4 and J usage is TRBJ1-2; TRBD1 might be the D (5 bases). This CDR3 is 15 amino acids long. V lost 3 bases and J 1 base, leaving 12 bases between the germline ends. The CDR3 nucleotides read TGTGCCAGCAGTTTGGGGCAACCGAATAACTATGGCTACACCTTC. Translated: CASSLGQPNNYGYTF.

This chain uses TRBV18 with TRBJ2-1; D perhaps matches TRBD2 (6 bases). The CDR3 is 15 amino acids. In germline, CDR1 is KGHSH, CDR2 LQKENI. Trimming removed 2 bases at V and 3 bases at J, with 11 bases between. In DNA, the CDR3 is TGTGCCAGCTCACCAGTGGGCGGGAACTACAATGAGCAGTTCTTC. Translated: CASSPVGGNYNEQFF.

This chain uses TRBV11-1 with TRBJ1-4; no clear D gene. Trimming removed 1 base from V and 4 bases from J, with 13 bases in between. Germline-derived CDR1 and CDR2 are SGHAT and FQDESV (reference sequence). The CDR3 spans 16 residues. The CDR3 region is CASSLGDGRDNEKLFF. As DNA, the CDR3 is TGTGCCAGCAGCTTAGGTGACGGCAGAGATAATGAAAAACTGTTTTTT.

The rearrangement links TRBV11-1 to TRBJ1-1, with 8 positions matching TRBD1. J was trimmed by 0 bases and V by 1 base; bases with no gene match: 4. This CDR3 contains 16 residues. Germline assignment: CDR1 SGHAT and CDR2 FQDESV (reference sequence). The CDR3 bases are TGTGCCAGCAGCTTAGAGGGGACAGGTATGAACACTGAAGCTTTCTTT. Residues: CASSLEGTGMNTEAFF.

The table lists this clonotype with a few counts. The chain joins TRBV6-1 to TRBJ2-2; perhaps TRBD1 as D (6 bases). V gave up 2 bases and J gave up 5 bases, with 12 bases separating them. Germline-derived CDR1 and CDR2 are MNHNS and SASEGT. The CDR3 is 15 amino acids. Written as DNA, the CDR3 is TGTGCCAGCAGTGAAAGTATCGGACAGACCGGGGAGCTGTTTTTT. Translating gives CASSESIGQTGELFF.